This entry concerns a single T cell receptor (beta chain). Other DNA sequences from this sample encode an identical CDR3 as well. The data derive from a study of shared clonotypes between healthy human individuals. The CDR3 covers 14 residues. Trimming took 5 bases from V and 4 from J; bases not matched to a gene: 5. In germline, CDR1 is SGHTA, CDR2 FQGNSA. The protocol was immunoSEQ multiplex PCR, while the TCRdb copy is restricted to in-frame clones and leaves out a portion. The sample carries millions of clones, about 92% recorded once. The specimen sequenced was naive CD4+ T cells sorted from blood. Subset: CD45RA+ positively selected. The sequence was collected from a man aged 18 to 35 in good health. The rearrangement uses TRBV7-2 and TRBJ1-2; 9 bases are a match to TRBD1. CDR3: CASSPGQGGYGYTF. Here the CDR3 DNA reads TGTGCCAGCAGCCCGGGACAGGGTGGCTATGGCTACACCTTC.